This TCR beta chain was found in a study of T cell responses to AZD1222 COVID-19 vaccine. Findings and caveats of the study: Epitopes outside B.1.351 and B.1.1.7 mutated regions reportedly drew nearly half of spike TCRs. The breadth and depth of Spike-specific TCRs increased once two AZD1222 doses had been given. Among AZD1222 vaccinees, only six were seropositive at baseline.

Data came from immunoSEQ multiplex PCR; TCRdb stores just in-frame clones and leaves some out. Among about 180,000 clones listed, around 94% were seen once. Comment on this clone: The antigen is undetermined.

This specimen was peripheral blood, taken 28 days after the second AZD1222 dose. This receptor was identified in an adult who received the AZD1222 COVID-19 vaccine.

CDR3 bases: TGTGCCAGCAGTTTAATAGGACAGGGTTATGGCTACACCTTC. Amino acids: CASSLIGQGYGYTF. The rearrangement uses TRBV28 and TRBJ1-2; 8 bases are a match to TRBD1. Germline CDR1 and CDR2: MDHEN and SYDVKM. The CDR3 extends over 14 amino acids. Trimming removed 2 bases from V and 5 bases from J; junction bases left unmatched: 4.